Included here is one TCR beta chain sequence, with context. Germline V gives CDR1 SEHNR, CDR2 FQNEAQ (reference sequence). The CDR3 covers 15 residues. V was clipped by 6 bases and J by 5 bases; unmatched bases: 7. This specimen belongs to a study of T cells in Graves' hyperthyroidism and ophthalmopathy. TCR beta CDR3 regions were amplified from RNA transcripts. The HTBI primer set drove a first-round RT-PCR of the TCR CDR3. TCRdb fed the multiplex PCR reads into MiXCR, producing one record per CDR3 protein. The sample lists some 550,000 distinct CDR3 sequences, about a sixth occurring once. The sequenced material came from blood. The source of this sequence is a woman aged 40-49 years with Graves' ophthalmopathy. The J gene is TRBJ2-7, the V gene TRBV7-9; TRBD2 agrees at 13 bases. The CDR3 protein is CASSSLAGGPDEQYF. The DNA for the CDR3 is TGTGCCAGCAGTTCACTAGCGGGAGGGCCTGACGAGCAGTACTTC. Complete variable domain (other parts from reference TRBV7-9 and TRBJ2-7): DTGVSQNPRHKITKRGQNVTFRCDPISEHNRLYWYRQTLGQGPEFLTYFQNEAQLEKSRLLSDRFSAERPKGSFSTLEIQRTEQGDSAMYLCASSSLAGGPDEQYFGPGTRLTVT.